A single sample is the source of the 26 T cell receptor beta chains below, sequenced in a study of cytomegalovirus exposure and HLA in healthy donors. 13 Jbeta primers and 60 Vbeta primers were used for the PCR. Only in-frame clones appear in the TCRdb table, and some are missing; sequencing was by immunoSEQ multiplex PCR. Counted here are some 190,000 clones, 70% to 80% occurring once; the ten biggest clones make up approximately 1.4%. Material for sequencing was PBMCs. All receptors come from a man between 18 and 29 years old in good health and CMV-seronegative.

In its sample, this clone was seen a few times. The chain is built from TRBV6-1 and TRBJ2-6, with 7 bases aligning to TRBD2. The CDR3 is made up of 19 amino acids. Trimming removed 3 bases from V and 0 bases from J; junction bases left unmatched: 11. CDR1 is MNHNS and CDR2 is SASEGT in the germline V gene. The CDR3 is CASSEPPGGTTSGANVLTF. The CDR3 DNA sequence: TGTGCCAGCAGTGAGCCCCCAGGTGGGACTACCTCTGGGGCCAACGTCCTGACTTTC.

This clone occurred a few times. This sequence joins TRBV30 and TRBJ2-5; TRBD2 aligns across 7 bases. The CDR3 is 13 amino acids. CDR1 is GTSNPN and CDR2 is SVGIG in the germline V gene (reference sequence). V trimming: 3 bases; J trimming: 6 bases; junction bases outside the gene matches: 7. CDR3 DNA sequence: TGTGCCTGGAGCGGGCAGGGAGGGCAGACCCAGTACTTC. It specifies CAWSGQGGQTQYF.

V is TRBV9 and J is TRBJ1-6; tentatively, D is TRBD1 (6 bases). The germline V gene has CDR1 SGDLS and CDR2 YYNGEE. The CDR3 runs to 16 residues. Trimming removed 3 bases at V and 0 bases at J, with 10 bases between. The CDR3 nucleotides are TGTGCCAGCAGCGCAACAGGGAGCTCCTATAATTCACCCCTCCACTTT. This gives the protein CASSATGSSYNSPLHF.

This rearrangement joins TRBV5-4 to TRBJ2-7, with TRBD1 matching 7 bases. Losses at the gene ends were 0 bases for V and 6 bases for J; bases not matched to a gene: 9. The CDR3 has 15 residues. Per germline, CDR1 SGHNT and CDR2 YYREEE (reference sequence). The CDR3 DNA is TGTGCCAGCAGCTTGGGGGTCGACAGGGCTGGCGAGCAGTACTTC. The encoded protein is CASSLGVDRAGEQYF.

This chain joins TRBV14 and TRBJ2-1; TRBD2 aligns across 10 bases. The CDR3 sequence is 19 residues long. Trimming took 0 bases from V and 2 from J; bases not matched to a gene: 10. Germline V gene lookup returns CDR1 SGHDN and CDR2 FVKESK. The CDR3 DNA reads TGTGCCAGCAGCCAAGAGGGTGAAGCTAGCGGGAGACCCTACAATGAGCAGTTCTTC. Residues: CASSQEGEASGRPYNEQFF.

CDR3 bases: TGCGCCAGCAGCTTGGCCCAAGGAGGGAGGAACCAAGAGACCCAGTACTTC. Its protein is CASSLAQGGRNQETQYF. This chain uses TRBV5-1 with TRBJ2-5; D possibly corresponds to TRBD2 (6 bases). Germline values: CDR1 SGHRS, CDR2 YFSETQ. The V end lost 0 bases, the J end lost 0 bases, and 15 bases lay between the germline ends. This CDR3 spans 17 amino acids.

The V gene is TRBV7-3, the J gene TRBJ2-3; D is possibly TRBD2 (6 bases). Germline CDR1 SGHTA, CDR2 FQGTGA. The V end was cut by 1 base, the J end by 2 bases, with 7 bases between. There are 14 residues in the CDR3. The CDR3 sequence: CASSLRLVTDTQYF. As DNA, the CDR3 is TGTGCCAGCAGCTTAAGACTAGTCACAGATACGCAGTATTTT.

The chain joins TRBV5-1 to TRBJ2-7; no clear D. Trimming took 0 bases from V and 0 from J, leaving 7 bases between them. The CDR3 runs to 14 residues. CDR1 and CDR2 (germline): SGHRS, YFSETQ. The CDR3 DNA sequence: TGCGCCAGCAGCTTGGTGGTTAGCTCCTACGAGCAGTACTTC. This gives the protein CASSLVVSSYEQYF.

The CDR3 reads CASSQELLGDYGYTF. The CDR3 DNA reads TGCGCCAGCAGCCAAGAGCTTTTGGGAGACTATGGCTACACCTTC. The chain uses TRBV4-3 and TRBJ1-2; no clear D. Germline V gene sequence: CDR1 LGHNA, CDR2 YSLEER. The ends were cut back, 0 bases at V and 3 bases at J, with 11 bases in the middle. The CDR3 totals 15 residues.

V gene TRBV28 combines with J gene TRBJ1-1, with TRBD1 identical over 7 bases. With 4 bases clipped from V and 0 bases from J, the junction kept 2 bases outside the gene matches. This CDR3 spans 14 amino acids. The germline V gene has CDR1 MDHEN and CDR2 SYDVKM. The CDR3 region is CASSWTGMNTEAFF. For the CDR3, the DNA is TGTGCCAGCAGTTGGACAGGCATGAACACTGAAGCTTTCTTT.

This clone showed up just once. The chain combines TRBV11-2 with TRBJ2-2; 9 bases align to TRBD1. The V segment lost 6 bases and the J segment 0 bases; nucleotides outside the gene matches: 2. The CDR3 contains 15 residues. Germline values: CDR1 SGHAT, CDR2 FQNNGV. The CDR3 sequence: CASRTGGTNTGELFF. The CDR3 DNA reads as TGTGCCAGCAGGACAGGGGGTACGAACACCGGGGAGCTGTTTTTT.

This chain connects TRBV4-3 to TRBJ1-4; D remains unclear. Trimming stripped 1 base from V and 7 bases from J, with 16 bases between. CDR1 LGHNA and CDR2 YSLEER come from the germline V gene. The CDR3 spans 16 residues. CDR3 nucleotides: TGCGCCAGCAGCCAAGTAAGTGGCAACGGCGGTGAAAAACTGTTTTTT. Encoded protein: CASSQVSGNGGEKLFF.

This clone has more than one count but fewer than ten. The chain joins TRBV5-1 to TRBJ2-5; 9 nucleotides align to TRBD1. Germline assignment: CDR1 SGHRS and CDR2 YFSETQ. CDR3 length: 17 residues. Germline trimming cut 0 bases from V and 4 bases from J; bases unmatched to any gene: 10. The CDR3 loop reads CASSLEPGTGRGETQYF. Here the CDR3 DNA reads TGCGCCAGCAGCTTGGAACCCGGGACAGGGAGGGGAGAGACCCAGTACTTC.

V gene TRBV6-6 combines with J gene TRBJ2-5; D may be TRBD2 (6 bases). Deletions cut 7 bases from V and 3 bases from J, with 18 bases between. The germline V gene has CDR1 MNHNY and CDR2 SVGAGI (reference sequence). The CDR3 sequence is 15 residues long. CDR3 amino acids: CASIIGGAAKETQYF. As DNA, the CDR3 is TGTGCCAGCATTATTGGCGGGGCTGCAAAAGAGACCCAGTACTTC.

The rearrangement uses TRBV7-9 and TRBJ1-1, with D possibly matching TRBD1 (5 bases). CDR3 length: 15 residues. Trimming took 6 bases from V and 1 from J, leaving 15 bases between them. Germline values: CDR1 SEHNR, CDR2 FQNEAQ (reference sequence). As DNA, the CDR3 is TGTGCCAGCAGATGGGGGGAGGGGCCGAACACTGAAGCTTTCTTT. Amino acid sequence: CASRWGEGPNTEAFF. Full variable domain (remainder filled in from reference TRBV7-9 and TRBJ1-1): DTGVSQNPRHKITKRGQNVTFRCDPISEHNRLYWYRQTLGQGPEFLTYFQNEAQLEKSRLLSDRFSAERPKGSFSTLEIQRTEQGDSAMYLCASRWGEGPNTEAFFGQGTRLTVV.

The genes are TRBV7-9 and TRBJ1-1; no firm D call. CDR1 and CDR2 from the germline V gene are SEHNR and FQNEAQ (reference sequence). CDR3 length: 13 residues. V gave up 2 bases and J gave up 0 bases, with 4 bases separating them. The DNA of the CDR3 is TGTGCCAGCAGCTTACAGATGAACACTGAAGCTTTCTTT. Protein sequence: CASSLQMNTEAFF.

The V gene is TRBV30, the J gene TRBJ1-1; a possible D gene is TRBD1 (5 bases). Trimming shortened V by 4 bases and J by 5 bases, and 23 bases separated the two germline ends. Germline CDR1 and CDR2: GTSNPN and SVGIG (reference sequence). This CDR3 has 16 amino acids. The CDR3 nucleotides are TGTGCCTGGACCCTGGGAGTCCGGGGGTTCGGAACTGAAGCTTTCTTT. It translates to CAWTLGVRGFGTEAFF.

This clone showed up just a few times. The chain recombines TRBV7-2 with TRBJ1-1; no firm D call. Trimming took 2 bases from V and 6 from J, leaving 10 bases between them. From germline, CDR1 is SGHTA and CDR2 FQGNSA. CDR3 length: 13 amino acids. CDR3 sequence (DNA): TGTGCCAGCAGCTTACCGGTTCCCTCTGAAGCTTTCTTT. Its protein product is CASSLPVPSEAFF.

The V call is TRBV5-4, the J call TRBJ2-7, with a possible D match to TRBD2 (6 bases). V was clipped by 3 bases and J by 2 bases, with 12 bases between them. The CDR3 totals 14 residues. CDR1 is SGHNT, CDR2 YYREEE, per germline (reference sequence). The CDR3 DNA reads TGTGCCAGCAGCTCCGGGACTGGTCCCTACGAGCAGTACTTC. Its translation: CASSSGTGPYEQYF.

V gene TRBV6-5 combines with J gene TRBJ2-5; TRBD1 aligns across 7 bases. J gave up 2 bases and V 4 bases, and 7 bases lay outside the gene matches. Germline values: CDR1 MNHEY, CDR2 SVGAGI. The CDR3 covers 15 residues. In DNA, the CDR3 is TGTGCCAGCAGTTTCTGGGACAGCCTTCAAGAGACCCAGTACTTC. Residues: CASSFWDSLQETQYF.

The chain joins TRBV5-1 to TRBJ2-2, with 10 bases aligning to TRBD2. The junction had 1 base not matched to a gene; V was cut back by 0 bases and J by 2 bases. The CDR3 has 16 residues. Germline values: CDR1 SGHRS, CDR2 YFSETQ. CDR3 nucleotide sequence: TGCGCCAGCAGCTTGGGACTAGCGGGTAACACCGGGGAGCTGTTTTTT. As protein: CASSLGLAGNTGELFF.

In this sample, this clone turned up a few times. The chain has TRBV25-1 and TRBJ1-2, with TRBD1 matching 7 bases. The germline gives CDR1 MGHDK, CDR2 SYGVNS. V lost 5 bases and J lost 4; bases outside the gene matches: 19. The CDR3 totals 18 residues. The DNA of the CDR3 is TGTGCCAGCAGTCCTAGACAGGGTCCTTCCTTCCTTGCCTATGGCTACACCTTC. Amino acid sequence: CASSPRQGPSFLAYGYTF.

This chain links TRBV30 with TRBJ2-3; 8 bases are a match to TRBD1. Germline CDR1 and CDR2: GTSNPN and SVGIG (reference sequence). The V gene end was trimmed by 2 bases and the J gene end by 6 bases; junction bases not matched to a gene: 13. The CDR3 runs to 16 residues. CDR3 sequence reads: CAWSSRTGKIGDTQYF. The DNA of the CDR3 is TGTGCCTGGAGTTCCCGGACAGGGAAAATTGGGGATACGCAGTATTTT.

This chain connects TRBV19 to TRBJ2-7; 7 bases align to TRBD1. This CDR3 has 13 residues. Germline-derived CDR1 and CDR2 are LNHDA and SQIVND (reference sequence). V shed 4 bases and J 7 bases; nucleotides not matched to a gene: 7. CDR3 protein: CASSRDSLKEQYF. The CDR3 DNA reads as TGTGCCAGTAGTAGGGACAGCCTTAAGGAGCAGTACTTC. The full variable domain, rest sourced from reference TRBV19 and TRBJ2-7, is DGGITQSPKYLFRKEGQNVTLSCEQNLNHDAMYWYRQDPGQGLRLIYYSQIVNDFQKGDIAEGYSVSREKKESFPLTVTSAQKNPTAFYLCASSRDSLKEQYFGPGTRLTVT.

The chain links TRBV5-4 to TRBJ2-3, with TRBD1 matching 10 bases. Germline CDR1 and CDR2: SGHNT and YYREEE (reference sequence). V trimming: 4 bases; J trimming: 4 bases; junction bases outside the gene matches: 9. CDR3 length equals 16 residues. CDR3 coding DNA: TGTGCCAGCAGCCTTTGGACAGGGGGAGTCGCAGATACGCAGTATTTT. Translated: CASSLWTGGVADTQYF.

This clone occurred a few times. The V and J genes are TRBV5-6 and TRBJ2-5, with D possibly matching TRBD2 (5 bases). V dropped 5 bases and J dropped 11 bases, with 22 bases sitting between them. The CDR3 is 14 amino acids. Germline V lookup: CDR1 SGHDT, CDR2 YYEEEE. CDR3 amino acids: CASSLSSNRWEQYF. CDR3 DNA: TGTGCCAGCAGTCTCTCGTCCAACCGCTGGGAGCAGTACTTC.